Below, one T cell receptor (beta chain) is given with its context. This CDR3 has 15 residues. The germline V gene has CDR1 SGHTA and CDR2 FQGNSA. Trimming cost V 1 base and J 6 bases, with 13 bases left between them. The data were taken from a study of control samples from healthy donors and cancer patients. Profiled with immunoSEQ multiplex PCR; TCRdb holds only in-frame clones, not every one. The table lists some 76,000 clones, roughly nine tenths of them singletons, with approximately 18% in the top ten. V gene TRBV7-2 combines with J gene TRBJ2-1; D call uncertain. The clonotype was recovered from a man aged 60 to 69 with lung cancer. What was sequenced was PBMCs. The CDR3: CASSLGLILSNEQFF. The CDR3 DNA is TGTGCCAGCAGCTTAGGGTTGATCCTCAGCAATGAGCAGTTCTTC.